The source of this T cell receptor (beta chain) is a study of monozygotic twins with inflammatory bowel disease. For every donor, one blood sample of over 2 ml was drawn. Study-wide findings and caveats: Especially with disease activity, IBD patients shared fewer clonotypes with others than healthy twins did. Neither one strong signal nor one clonotype associated with IBD was supported.

The UMIs carried a 6-nucleotide sample barcode, and they were added by template switching. TCRdb re-analyzed the 5' RACE reads; it lists each CDR3 protein once, without DNA. The repertoire table contains roughly 120,000 distinct CDR3 sequences. Germline CDR1 KGHSY, CDR2 FQNENV. The CDR3 has 14 amino acids. About this clonotype: No antigen is known for it.

The sequence was obtained from a human donor with ulcerative colitis or Crohn's disease, or a healthy co-twin of an affected twin (not recorded which). This sequence joins TRBV16 and TRBJ1-2. Material for sequencing was blood. CDR3 region: CASSQSMTVYGYTF.